This T cell receptor beta chain was captured by sequencing in a study of tumor and adjacent non-tumor tissue in lung cancer. General study points: Tumor tissue had significantly higher TCR diversity than normal lung. Top 100 clones took a larger repertoire share in normal lung.

No cell sorting was done before RNA was extracted from the tissue. The normal lung tissue was taken more than 3 cm from the tumor edge. Chemotherapy-naive patients with new lung cancer underwent thoracic surgery in China, August–November 2014. TCRbeta libraries were built with three rounds of nested PCR, modified from ARM-PCR. TCRdb re-called the multiplex PCR reads with MiXCR, one entry per CDR3 protein. The repertoire consists of approximately 79,000 distinct CDR3 sequences, with more than 65% occurring once and the leading ten covering less than 50%. The germline V gene has CDR1 SGHKS and CDR2 YYEKEE (reference sequence). This CDR3 has 13 amino acids. About this clonotype: Its antigen is currently unknown. At one boundary the junction diverges from the germline segment, which might be a read error.

Sequences were obtained from distant non-tumor lung tissue. The chain carries TRBV5-5 and TRBJ2-5; D not certain. This clonotype was sampled from a man aged 70-80 years with non-small cell lung cancer. This chain's CDR3 is CANSLVSPETRYF. The CDR3 coding sequence is TGTGCCAACAGCTTGGTCAGTCCGGAGACACGGTACTTC.